This T cell receptor (beta chain) was observed in a study of cytomegalovirus exposure and HLA in healthy donors. A word on this clone: Its antigen is not known.

Trimming pared 5 bases from V and 6 bases from J, leaving 9 bases between. Looked up from germline, CDR1 is KGHSH and CDR2 is LQKENI. This CDR3 spans 12 amino acids. Primers included in the PCR were 60 Vbeta and 13 Jbeta primers. This table comes from immunoSEQ multiplex PCR, and its TCRdb copy is limited to in-frame clones, with some not included. In the table there are 190,000 or so clones, roughly 78% of which are singletons. Study findings and constraints: An analysis was carried out at a later point. It showed that HLA-associated TCR beta chains were more clonally expanded than equally common non-associated chains. TCR beta V- and J-gene trimming was later associated with a missense DCLRE1C variant. The classifier reportedly diagnosed cytomegalovirus status with high sensitivity and specificity.

The receptor was derived from a girl under 18 in good health and CMV-seropositive. The J gene is TRBJ2-3, the V gene TRBV18; a possible D gene is TRBD2 (5 bases). The sample was PBMCs. CDR3 nucleotides: TGTGCCAGCTCAGCGGGCCGGGATACGCAGTATTTT. It yields the protein CASSAGRDTQYF. Variable domain in full (rest from reference TRBV18 and TRBJ2-3): NAGVMQNPRHLVRRRGQEARLRCSPMKGHSHVYWYRQLPEEGLKFMVYLQKENIIDESGMPKERFSAEFPKEGPSILRIQQVVRGDSAAYFCASSAGRDTQYFGPGTRLTVL.